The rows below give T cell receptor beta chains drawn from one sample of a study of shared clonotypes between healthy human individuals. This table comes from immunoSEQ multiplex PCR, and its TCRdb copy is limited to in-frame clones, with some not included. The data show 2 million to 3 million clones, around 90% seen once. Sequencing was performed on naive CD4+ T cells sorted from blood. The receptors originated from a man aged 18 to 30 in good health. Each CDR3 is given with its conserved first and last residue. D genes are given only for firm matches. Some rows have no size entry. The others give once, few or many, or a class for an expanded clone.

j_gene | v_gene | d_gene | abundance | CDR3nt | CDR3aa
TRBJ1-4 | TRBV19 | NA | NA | TGTGCCAGTAGTGGGACTACTAATGAAAAACTGTTTTTT | CASSGTTNEKLFF
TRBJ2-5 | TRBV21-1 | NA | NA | TGTGCCAGCAGCTCCGGCGGGACAGGGCTAAGAGAGACCCAGTACTTC | CASSSGGTGLRETQYF
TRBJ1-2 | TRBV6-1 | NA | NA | TGTGCCAGCAGCCCTGACCGGGGCTACACCTTC | CASSPDRGYTF
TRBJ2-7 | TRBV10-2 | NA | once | TGCGCCAGCAGTGAAATCAGGGGCGACGAGCAGTACTTC | CASSEIRGDEQYF
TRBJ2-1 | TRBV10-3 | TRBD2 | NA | TGTGCCATCAACCCGGGAGGGCCCTACAATGAGCAGTTCTTC | CAINPGGPYNEQFF
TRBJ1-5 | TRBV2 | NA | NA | TGTGCCAGCAGTGAACGTGGGGGGTTGGGCAATCAGCCCCAGCATTTT | CASSERGGLGNQPQHF
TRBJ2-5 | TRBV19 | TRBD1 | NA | TGTGCCAGTAGTCCCCCCGGGACAGGGGAGAAGACCCAGTACTTC | CASSPPGTGEKTQYF
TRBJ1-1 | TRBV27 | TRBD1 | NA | TGTGCCAGCAGTCCCAGGGGACAGGGAAACACTGAAGCTTTCTTT | CASSPRGQGNTEAFF
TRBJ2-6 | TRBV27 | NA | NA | TGTGCCAGCAGTTTATCTAGGGGCGGCGGGGCCAACGTCCTGACTTTC | CASSLSRGGGANVLTF
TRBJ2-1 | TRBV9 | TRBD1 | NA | TGTGCCAGCAGCGCCGGACAGGGGGAGTCCCACAATGAGCAGTTCTTC | CASSAGQGESHNEQFF
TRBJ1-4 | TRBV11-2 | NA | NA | TGTGCCAGCAGCTTTTTATTGGGCGAAAAACTGTTTTTT | CASSFLLGEKLFF
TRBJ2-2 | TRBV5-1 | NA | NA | TGCGCCAGCAGCTTGGGGCAAGGTGCGACCGGGGAGCTGTTTTTT | CASSLGQGATGELFF
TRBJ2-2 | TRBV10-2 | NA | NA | TGCGCCAGCAGTAAGGACCAGACCATTGGCGGGGAGCTGTTTTTT | CASSKDQTIGGELFF
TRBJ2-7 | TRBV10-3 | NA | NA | TGTGCCATCAGTGAGTCGATCGAGCAGTACTTC | CAISESIEQYF
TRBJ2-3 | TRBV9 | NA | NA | TGTGCCAGCAGCGTGTACGGCACAGATACGCAGTATTTT | CASSVYGTDTQYF
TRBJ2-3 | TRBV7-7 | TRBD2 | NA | TGTGCTAGCAGCATTAGCGGGGATCGCACAGATACGCAGTATTTT | CASSISGDRTDTQYF
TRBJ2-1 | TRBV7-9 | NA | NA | TGTGCCAGCAGCTTATTACTAGTTACCTACAATGAGCAGTTCTTC | CASSLLLVTYNEQFF
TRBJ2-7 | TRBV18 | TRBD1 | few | TGTGCCAGCTCACCCGGGACAGGCTCCTACGAGCAGTACTTC | CASSPGTGSYEQYF
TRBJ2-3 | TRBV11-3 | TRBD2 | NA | TGTGCCAGCAGCCCCGGACTAGCGGGGGGGCGGAGCACAGATACGCAGTATTTT | CASSPGLAGGRSTDTQYF
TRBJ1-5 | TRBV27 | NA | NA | TGTGCCAGCAGCAGAGGGGGCAATCAGCCCCAGCATTTT | CASSRGGNQPQHF
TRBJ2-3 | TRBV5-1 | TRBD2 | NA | TGCGCCAGCAGCTGGACTAGCGGGGCAGGCACAGATACGCAGTATTTT | CASSWTSGAGTDTQYF
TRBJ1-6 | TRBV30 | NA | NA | TGTGCCTGGAGTGGGTCCAGAGAATCACCCCTCCACTTT | CAWSGSRESPLHF
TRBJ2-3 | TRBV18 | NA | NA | TGTGCCAGCTCACCACCTGGACGCGTCGGAGATACGCAGTATTTT | CASSPPGRVGDTQYF